This entry lists 9 T cell receptor beta chains sequenced from one sample in a study of vaccination effects on CD4 cells after COVID-19. In the ViraFEST assay, antigen-specific CD4+ clonotypes were identified by expansion after peptide-pool stimulation. Subsequent to a culture period of about ten days, CD4+ T cells were isolated. The assay was immunoSEQ multiplex PCR, and TCRdb's table has in-frame clones only and misses some. The sample yields some 14,000 clones, 76% seen once. Antigens for these TCRs are unknown. The sample here was CD4+ T cells from PBMCs cultured with HCoV-229E spike peptides, taken before COVID-19 vaccination. All receptors derive from a human donor who received a COVID-19 vaccine.

V is TRBV7-2 and J is TRBJ2-3; no reliable D call. CDR3 size: 12 residues. Trimming removed 8 bases at V and 2 bases at J, with 8 bases between. The V gene's germline CDR1 is SGHTA and CDR2 FQGNSA. CDR3 bases: TGTGCCAGCGAGTGGGCCACAGATACGCAGTATTTT. It encodes CASEWATDTQYF. Variable domain in full (rest from reference TRBV7-2 and TRBJ2-3): GAGVSQSPSNKVTEKGKDVELRCDPISGHTALYWYRQSLGQGLEFLIYFQGNSAPDKSGLPSDRFSAERTGGSVSTLTIQRTQQEDSAVYLCASEWATDTQYFGPGTRLTVL.

The chain has TRBV27 and TRBJ1-3, with a weak D call TRBD1 (5 bases). V was pared by 5 bases and J by 0 bases, with 11 bases between. This CDR3 is built from 15 residues. The germline V gene encodes CDR1 MNHEY and CDR2 SMNVEV (reference sequence). The CDR3, as DNA: TGTGCCAGCAGTCCGCAGGGCTTCTCTGGAAACACCATATATTTT. It yields the protein CASSPQGFSGNTIYF.

This clone has only one observation. CDR3 sequence (DNA): TGTGCCAGCAGTACGACGGCAGGGACCAACTATGGCTACACCTTC. This translates into CASSTTAGTNYGYTF. The V call is TRBV6-5, the J call TRBJ1-2; perhaps TRBD1 as D (5 bases). Germline CDR1 and CDR2: MNHEY and SVGAGI. The length of the CDR3 is 15 residues. The V and J ends lost 5 bases and 2 bases respectively, with 15 bases between them.

The chain combines TRBV19 with TRBJ1-1; TRBD1 might be the D (5 bases). V was pared by 6 bases and J by 4 bases, with 15 bases between. CDR1 and CDR2 from the germline V gene are LNHDA and SQIVND (reference sequence). The CDR3 has 14 amino acids. CDR3 DNA sequence: TGTGCCAGTAGGAACAGGATCCGCGGCACTGAAGCTTTCTTT. Encoded protein: CASRNRIRGTEAFF.

This CDR3 is CSAAGFNYGYTF. The CDR3 DNA is TGCAGCGCCGCAGGGTTCAACTATGGCTACACCTTC. This chain links TRBV29-1 with TRBJ1-2; a weak D match, TRBD1 (5 bases). The CDR3 spans 12 residues. V was cut by 7 bases and J by 2 bases, with 11 bases left in between. Germline V gives CDR1 SQVTM, CDR2 ANQGSEA.

The J gene is TRBJ2-3, the V gene TRBV7-9; a possible D gene is TRBD1 (5 bases). The V end lost 6 bases, the J end lost 5 bases, and 21 bases lay between the germline ends. CDR1 is SEHNR and CDR2 is FQNEAQ in the germline V gene (reference sequence). CDR3 length equals 16 residues. The CDR3 sequence: CASSAGLLGFRDTQYF. Written as DNA, the CDR3 is TGTGCCAGCAGTGCAGGGTTGTTGGGCTTCCGAGATACGCAGTATTTT.

On this clone itself: Other DNA sequences in the same sample also yield this CDR3. This chain connects TRBV5-1 to TRBJ1-6, with D possibly matching TRBD1 (6 bases). This CDR3 comprises 14 residues. Germline CDR1 SGHRS, CDR2 YFSETQ. With 4 bases removed from V and 9 bases from J, the gap between germline ends came to 14 bases. CDR3 nucleotide sequence: TGCGCCAGCAGCCCACAGGGATCGGGTTCACCCCTCCACTTT. Translating it yields CASSPQGSGSPLHF.

This rearrangement joins TRBV19 to TRBJ2-1, with 16 nucleotides matching TRBD2. The germline gives CDR1 LNHDA, CDR2 SQIVND (reference sequence). The CDR3 is 16 residues long. Trimming took 5 bases from V and 5 from J; bases not matched to a gene: 3. The CDR3 DNA follows: TGTGCCAGTAGTGGGACTAGCGGGGGGGTGGACAATGAGCAGTTCTTC. It is translated as CASSGTSGGVDNEQFF.

The CDR3 nucleotides are TGCAGCGTTGTGGTTCAGGGTCTCTATGGCTACACCTTC. Amino acids: CSVVVQGLYGYTF. The V call is TRBV29-1, the J call TRBJ1-2; the D gene is possibly TRBD1 (5 bases). CDR3 length equals 13 residues. V lost 4 bases, J lost 4 bases, and 13 bases lay in between. CDR1 is SQVTM and CDR2 is ANQGSEA in the germline V gene.